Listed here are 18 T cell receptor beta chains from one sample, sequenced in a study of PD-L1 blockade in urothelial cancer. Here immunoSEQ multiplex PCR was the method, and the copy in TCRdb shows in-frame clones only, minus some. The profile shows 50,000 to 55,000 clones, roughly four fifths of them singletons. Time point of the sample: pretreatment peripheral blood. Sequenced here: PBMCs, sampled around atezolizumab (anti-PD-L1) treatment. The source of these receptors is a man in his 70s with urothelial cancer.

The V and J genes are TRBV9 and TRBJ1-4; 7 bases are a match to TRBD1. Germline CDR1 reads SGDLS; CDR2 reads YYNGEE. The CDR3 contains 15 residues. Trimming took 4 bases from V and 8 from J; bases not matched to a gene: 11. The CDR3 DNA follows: TGTGCCAGCAGCTCCCGGACAGGCCGGTCGGAAAAACTGTTTTTT. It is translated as CASSSRTGRSEKLFF.

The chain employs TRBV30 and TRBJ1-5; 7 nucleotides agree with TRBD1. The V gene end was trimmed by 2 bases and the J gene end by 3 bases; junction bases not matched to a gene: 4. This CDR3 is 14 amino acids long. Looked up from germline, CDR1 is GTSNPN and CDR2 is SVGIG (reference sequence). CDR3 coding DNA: TGTGCCTGGAGTCCTGACAGGGACAATCAGCCCCAGCATTTT. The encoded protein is CAWSPDRDNQPQHF.

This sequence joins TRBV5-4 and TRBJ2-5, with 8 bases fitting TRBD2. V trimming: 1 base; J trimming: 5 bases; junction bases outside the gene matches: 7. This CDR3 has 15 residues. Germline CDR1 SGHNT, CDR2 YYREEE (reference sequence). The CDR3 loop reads CASSLSGTSKETQYF. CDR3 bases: TGTGCCAGCAGCTTGAGCGGGACTAGTAAGGAGACCCAGTACTTC.

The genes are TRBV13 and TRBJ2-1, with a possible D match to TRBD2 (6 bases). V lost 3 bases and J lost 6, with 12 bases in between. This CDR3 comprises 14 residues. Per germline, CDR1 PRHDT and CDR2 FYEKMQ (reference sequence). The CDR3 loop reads CASSFVTSLNEQFF. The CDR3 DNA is TGTGCCAGCAGCTTTGTGACTAGTCTCAATGAGCAGTTCTTC. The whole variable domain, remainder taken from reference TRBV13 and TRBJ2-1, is AAGVIQSPRHLIKEKRETATLKCYPIPRHDTVYWYQQGPGQDPQFLISFYEKMQSDKGSIPDRFSAQQFSDYHSELNMSSLELGDSALYFCASSFVTSLNEQFFGPGTRLTVL.

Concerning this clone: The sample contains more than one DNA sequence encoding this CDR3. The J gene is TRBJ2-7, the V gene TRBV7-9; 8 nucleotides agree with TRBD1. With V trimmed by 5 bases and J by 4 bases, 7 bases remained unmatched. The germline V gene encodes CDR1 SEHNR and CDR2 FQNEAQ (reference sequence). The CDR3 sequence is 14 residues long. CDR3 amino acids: CASSLTGEGYEQYF. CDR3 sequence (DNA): TGTGCCAGCAGCCTGACAGGGGAAGGGTACGAGCAGTACTTC. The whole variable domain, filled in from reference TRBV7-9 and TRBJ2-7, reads DTGVSQNPRHKITKRGQNVTFRCDPISEHNRLYWYRQTLGQGPEFLTYFQNEAQLEKSRLLSDRFSAERPKGSFSTLEIQRTEQGDSAMYLCASSLTGEGYEQYFGPGTRLTVT.

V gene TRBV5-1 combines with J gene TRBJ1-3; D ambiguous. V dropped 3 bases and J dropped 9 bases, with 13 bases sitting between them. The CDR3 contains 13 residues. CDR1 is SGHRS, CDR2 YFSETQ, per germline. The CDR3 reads CASSSGREGTIYF. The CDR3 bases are TGCGCCAGCAGCTCTGGGAGGGAAGGCACCATATATTTT.

The chain's CDR3 is CAWRGSPKSGAGIDTQYF. The CDR3 nucleotides are TGTGCCTGGCGAGGATCCCCGAAGAGCGGGGCGGGAATAGATACGCAGTATTTT. The chain links TRBV30 to TRBJ2-3; the match to TRBD2 covers 7 bases. V lost 5 bases, J lost 5 bases, and 22 bases stayed unmatched. CDR1 and CDR2 (germline): GTSNPN, SVGIG (reference sequence). The CDR3 runs 18 residues. Full variable domain (remainder filled in from reference TRBV30 and TRBJ2-3): SQTIHQWPATLVQPVGSPLSLECTVEGTSNPNLYWYRQAAGRGLQLLFYSVGIGQISSEVPQNLSASRPQDRQFILSSKKLLLSDSGFYLCAWRGSPKSGAGIDTQYFGPGTRLTVL.

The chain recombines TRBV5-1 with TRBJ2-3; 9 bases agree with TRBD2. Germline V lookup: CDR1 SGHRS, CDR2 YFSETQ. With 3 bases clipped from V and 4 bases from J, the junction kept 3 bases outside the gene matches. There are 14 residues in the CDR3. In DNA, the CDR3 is TGCGCCAGCAGCTCAGCGGGAGGCGCAGATACGCAGTATTTT. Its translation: CASSSAGGADTQYF.

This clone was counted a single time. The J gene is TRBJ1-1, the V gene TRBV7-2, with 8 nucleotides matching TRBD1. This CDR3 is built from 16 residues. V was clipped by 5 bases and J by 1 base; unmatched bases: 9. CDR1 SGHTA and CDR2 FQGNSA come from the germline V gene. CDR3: CASSRTIDRGNTEAFF. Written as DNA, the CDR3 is TGTGCCAGCAGCCGAACAATCGACAGGGGGAACACTGAAGCTTTCTTT.

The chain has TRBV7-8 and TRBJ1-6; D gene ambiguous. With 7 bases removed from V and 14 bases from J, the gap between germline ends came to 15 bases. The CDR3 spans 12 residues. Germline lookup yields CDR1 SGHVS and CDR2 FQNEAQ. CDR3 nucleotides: TGTGCCAGCACCCTGGGCTCGTCGGCCCTCCACTTT. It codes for CASTLGSSALHF.

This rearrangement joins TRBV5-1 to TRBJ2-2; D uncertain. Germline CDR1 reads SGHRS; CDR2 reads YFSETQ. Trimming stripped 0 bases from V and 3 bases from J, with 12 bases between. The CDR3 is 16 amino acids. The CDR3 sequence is CASSLVAAPYTGELFF. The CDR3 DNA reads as TGCGCCAGCAGCTTGGTAGCAGCTCCCTACACCGGGGAGCTGTTTTTT.

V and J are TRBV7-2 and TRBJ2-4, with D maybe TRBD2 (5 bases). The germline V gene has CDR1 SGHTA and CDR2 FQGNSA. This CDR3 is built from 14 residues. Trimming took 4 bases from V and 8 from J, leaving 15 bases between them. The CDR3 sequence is CASSSGGGSYIQYF. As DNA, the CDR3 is TGTGCCAGCAGCTCCGGAGGCGGCAGTTACATTCAGTACTTC. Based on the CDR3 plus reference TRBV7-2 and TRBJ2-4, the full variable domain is GAGVSQSPSNKVTEKGKDVELRCDPISGHTALYWYRQSLGQGLEFLIYFQGNSAPDKSGLPSDRFSAERTGGSVSTLTIQRTQQEDSAVYLCASSSGGGSYIQYFGAGTRLSVL.

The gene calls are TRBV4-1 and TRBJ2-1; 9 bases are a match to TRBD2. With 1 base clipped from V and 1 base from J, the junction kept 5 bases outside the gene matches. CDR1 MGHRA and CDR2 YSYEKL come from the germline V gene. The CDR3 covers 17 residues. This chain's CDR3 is CASSQVRRGGSYNEQFF. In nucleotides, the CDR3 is TGCGCCAGCAGCCAAGTGAGGCGGGGGGGATCCTACAATGAGCAGTTCTTC.

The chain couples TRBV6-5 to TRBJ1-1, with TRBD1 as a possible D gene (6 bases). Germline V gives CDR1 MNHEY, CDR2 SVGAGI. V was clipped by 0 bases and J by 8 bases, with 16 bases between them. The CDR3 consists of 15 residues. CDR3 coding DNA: TGTGCCAGCAGTTACTCGAGTGGGGACATTTACGAAGCTTTCTTT. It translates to CASSYSSGDIYEAFF.

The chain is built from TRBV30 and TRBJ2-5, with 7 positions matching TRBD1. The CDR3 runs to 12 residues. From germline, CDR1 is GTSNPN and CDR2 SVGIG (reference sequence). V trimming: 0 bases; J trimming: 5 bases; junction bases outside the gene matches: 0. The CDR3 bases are TGTGCCTGGAGTGTACAGGGGGAGACCCAGTACTTC. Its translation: CAWSVQGETQYF.

DNA for the CDR3: TGTGCCAGCAGCTTAATGGGAGCGGGAGGGAGGGATGAGCAGTTCTTC. It is translated as CASSLMGAGGRDEQFF. The chain links TRBV7-2 to TRBJ2-1; 10 bases are a match to TRBD2. V gave up 2 bases and J gave up 8 bases; unmatched junction bases: 9. CDR3 length equals 16 residues. The germline CDR1 and CDR2 sequences are SGHTA and FQGNSA.

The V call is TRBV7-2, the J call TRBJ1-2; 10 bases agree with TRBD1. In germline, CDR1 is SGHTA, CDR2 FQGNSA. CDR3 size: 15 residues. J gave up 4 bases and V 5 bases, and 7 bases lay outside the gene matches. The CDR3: CASSLGQGEVYGYTF. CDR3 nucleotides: TGTGCCAGCAGCCTTGGACAGGGGGAAGTCTATGGCTACACCTTC.

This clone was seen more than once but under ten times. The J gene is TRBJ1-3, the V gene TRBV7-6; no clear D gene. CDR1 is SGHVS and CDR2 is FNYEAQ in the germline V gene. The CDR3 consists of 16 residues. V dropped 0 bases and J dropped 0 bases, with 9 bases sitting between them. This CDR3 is CASSLARVSSGNTIYF. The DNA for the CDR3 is TGTGCCAGCAGCTTAGCGCGAGTGAGCTCTGGAAACACCATATATTTT. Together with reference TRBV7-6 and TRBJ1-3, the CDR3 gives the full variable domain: GAGVSQSPRYKVTKRGQDVALRCDPISGHVSLYWYRQALGQGPEFLTYFNYEAQQDKSGLPNDRFSAERPEGSISTLTIQRTEQRDSAMYRCASSLARVSSGNTIYFGEGSWLTVV.